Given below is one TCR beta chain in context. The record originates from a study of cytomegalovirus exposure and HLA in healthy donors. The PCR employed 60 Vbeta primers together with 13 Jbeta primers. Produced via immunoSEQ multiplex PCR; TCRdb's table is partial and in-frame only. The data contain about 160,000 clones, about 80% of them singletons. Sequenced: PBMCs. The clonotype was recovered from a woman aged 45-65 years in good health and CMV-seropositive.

CDR3 sequence: CASSRANSPLHF. Written as DNA, the CDR3 is TGTGCCAGCTCCCGCGCTAATTCACCCCTCCACTTT. The V call is TRBV28, the J call TRBJ1-6; D gene unclear. The germline V and J ends were trimmed by 8 bases and 6 bases, with 8 bases remaining between them. The V gene's germline CDR1 is MDHEN and CDR2 SYDVKM. The CDR3 is 12 amino acids.